The 13 T cell receptor beta chains given below trace back to one sample, sequenced in a study of cytomegalovirus exposure and HLA in healthy donors. Assay: immunoSEQ multiplex PCR; the TCRdb copy retains only in-frame clones and omits some. This table holds some 210,000 clones, over 65% found once. Specimen: PBMCs. The origin of the receptors is a woman under 30 in good health and CMV-seronegative.

The chain combines TRBV30 with TRBJ1-1; D is undetermined. Germline CDR1 and CDR2: GTSNPN and SVGIG (reference sequence). The CDR3 runs 12 residues. V was shortened by 5 bases and J by 1 base, with 8 bases between the two germline ends. CDR3 DNA sequence: TGTGCCTGGGGGCGGGGGAACACTGAAGCTTTCTTT. Its protein product is CAWGRGNTEAFF.

This clone has just a few counts. This chain uses TRBV5-1 with TRBJ2-3; no firm D call. CDR1 and CDR2 from the germline V gene are SGHRS and YFSETQ. V gave up 0 bases and J gave up 0 bases, with 8 bases separating them. CDR3 length: 15 amino acids. In nucleotides, the CDR3 is TGCGCCAGCAGCTTGGAACACCCAAGCACAGATACGCAGTATTTT. Translation gives CASSLEHPSTDTQYF.

The rearrangement joins TRBV28 to TRBJ1-1; 7 bases fit TRBD1. From germline, CDR1 is MDHEN and CDR2 SYDVKM. This CDR3 has 14 amino acids. With 6 bases clipped from V and 7 bases from J, the junction kept 11 bases outside the gene matches. CDR3 sequence (DNA): TGTGCCAGCAGGGTAGGGGGCTCAGGTGGTGAAGCTTTCTTT. This gives the protein CASRVGGSGGEAFF.

This clone was recorded at least ten times. This chain uses TRBV15 with TRBJ1-5; D gene uncertain. V shed 0 bases and J shed 8 bases, with 5 bases lying between them. CDR3 size: 12 residues. Germline assignment: CDR1 LNHNV and CDR2 YYDKDF (reference sequence). CDR3 coding DNA: TGTGCCACCAGCAGAGACGTTGAGCCCCAGCATTTT. Encoded protein: CATSRDVEPQHF.

The rearrangement links TRBV6-5 to TRBJ1-4; D is uncertain. Between the trimmed V and J ends, which lost 2 bases and 7 bases, there was a span of 11 bases. The CDR3 has 14 residues. CDR1 and CDR2 (germline): MNHEY, SVGAGI. CDR3 bases: TGTGCCAGCAGTTACCGGTTACCGAGTGAAAAACTGTTTTTT. This sequence encodes CASSYRLPSEKLFF.

V is TRBV4-1 and J is TRBJ2-5; D possibly corresponds to TRBD2 (6 bases). Trimming pared 1 base from V and 1 base from J, leaving 10 bases between. Germline loops: CDR1 MGHRA, CDR2 YSYEKL. The CDR3 is 15 residues long. The CDR3 sequence: CASSQVILAQETQYF. The CDR3 nucleotides are TGCGCCAGCAGCCAAGTAATACTAGCCCAAGAGACCCAGTACTTC.

The chain joins TRBV6-5 to TRBJ1-2; D is uncertain. V lost 6 bases and J lost 7, with 18 bases in between. The CDR3 is 14 residues long. Germline CDR1 reads MNHEY; CDR2 reads SVGAGI. DNA of the CDR3: TGTGCCAGCAGGCGGACGAGCGACAAGAGTGGCTACACCTTC. It yields the protein CASRRTSDKSGYTF.

CDR3 in amino acids: CASSEDGSRGTGELFF. CDR3 coding DNA: TGTGCCAGCAGTGAAGATGGTAGCCGAGGGACCGGGGAGCTGTTTTTT. The V gene is TRBV6-1, the J gene TRBJ2-2; TRBD2 is a possible D gene (5 bases). The CDR3 is made up of 16 amino acids. Germline CDR1 and CDR2: MNHNS and SASEGT. V lost 1 base to trimming and J lost 5 bases, with 14 bases between them.

The genes are TRBV5-6 and TRBJ2-1; D may match TRBD1 or TRBD2 (6 bases each). Germline V lookup: CDR1 SGHDT, CDR2 YYEEEE. Between the trimmed V and J ends, which lost 0 bases and 7 bases, there was a span of 14 bases. The CDR3 is 15 residues long. The CDR3 spells CASSLAIWGANEQFF. The CDR3 bases are TGTGCCAGCAGCTTGGCCATCTGGGGGGCAAATGAGCAGTTCTTC.

The rearrangement links TRBV13 to TRBJ2-1; 8 nucleotides agree with TRBD2. Germline V gene data show CDR1 as PRHDT and CDR2 as FYEKMQ (reference sequence). The ends lost 1 base at V and 9 bases at J; junction bases unmatched: 5. There are 14 residues in the CDR3. This chain's CDR3 is CASSLAGGTGEQFF. Here the CDR3 DNA reads TGTGCCAGCAGCTTAGCGGGGGGGACGGGTGAGCAGTTCTTC. The variable domain in full, with the rest retrieved from reference TRBV13 and TRBJ2-1, is AAGVIQSPRHLIKEKRETATLKCYPIPRHDTVYWYQQGPGQDPQFLISFYEKMQSDKGSIPDRFSAQQFSDYHSELNMSSLELGDSALYFCASSLAGGTGEQFFGPGTRLTVL.

The chain joins TRBV6-5 to TRBJ1-2, with 12 bases that match TRBD1. The CDR3 covers 16 residues. Germline CDR1 and CDR2: MNHEY and SVGAGI. Unmatched junction bases numbered 9, after V lost 2 bases and J lost 8 bases. This CDR3 is CASSYEGQGAFGGYTF. The DNA for the CDR3 is TGTGCCAGCAGTTACGAGGGACAGGGGGCCTTCGGCGGCTACACCTTC.

The V gene is TRBV5-5, the J gene TRBJ1-1; D is undetermined. Trimming took 2 bases from V and 11 from J, leaving 13 bases between them. The CDR3 runs 12 residues. From germline, CDR1 is SGHKS and CDR2 YYEKEE (reference sequence). The CDR3 protein is CASSFYLKTAFF. As DNA, the CDR3 is TGTGCCAGCAGCTTTTATCTGAAAACGGCTTTCTTT. Full variable domain (remainder filled in from reference TRBV5-5 and TRBJ1-1): DAGVTQSPTHLIKTRGQQVTLRCSPISGHKSVSWYQQVLGQGPQFIFQYYEKEERGRGNFPDRFSARQFPNYSSELNVNALLLGDSALYLCASSFYLKTAFFGQGTRLTVV.

V gene TRBV5-6 combines with J gene TRBJ2-2; D is undetermined. Between the trimmed V and J ends, which lost 0 bases and 4 bases, there was a span of 4 bases. The germline V gene has CDR1 SGHDT and CDR2 YYEEEE. The CDR3 has 13 amino acids. The DNA of the CDR3 is TGTGCCAGCAGCTTGGCCGGCACCGGGGAGCTGTTTTTT. This translates into CASSLAGTGELFF. Drawing the rest from reference TRBV5-6 and TRBJ2-2, the complete variable domain is DAGVTQSPTHLIKTRGQQVTLRCSPKSGHDTVSWYQQALGQGPQFIFQYYEEEERQRGNFPDRFSGHQFPNYSSELNVNALLLGDSALYLCASSLAGTGELFFGEGSRLTVL.